This T cell receptor beta chain is from a study of blood T cell repertoires in COVID-19. Study details: From the United States, Italy and Spain came samples of acute and convalescent COVID-19. PBMCs, B-cell-depleted T cells, or T cells provided the cDNA or gDNA that made up the material.

Methods used by the authors: From reference gene primer amplification, estimates of nucleated cell counts were derived. Clones were read by immunoSEQ multiplex PCR, and TCRdb kept only the in-frame ones, dropping some. V and J calls and clone size come straight from that table; D and trimming were deduced from the DNA. Seen here are hundreds of thousands of clones, 88% observed once, and the top ten hold 6% to 8%. In the case of this clone: Additional DNA sequences in this sample encode the identical CDR3.

Looked up from germline, CDR1 is LGHNA and CDR2 is YSLEER. The CDR3 contains 15 residues. With 0 bases removed from V and 1 base from J, the gap between germline ends came to 7 bases. Those enrolled in Seattle joined during active infection and were followed longitudinally afterward. The sequencing input was peripheral blood. This receptor was identified in an older woman with COVID-19, enrolled during active disease. V gene TRBV4-3 combines with J gene TRBJ1-5; maybe TRBD1 (6 bases). Here the CDR3 DNA reads TGCGCCAGCAGCCAAGATCAGGGGAGCAATCAGCCCCAGCATTTT. This translates into CASSQDQGSNQPQHF.